The T cell receptor (beta chain) described here comes from a study of blood T cell repertoires in COVID-19. Study-level background: Samples of COVID-19 (acute and convalescent) were obtained from the United States, Italy and Spain.

Only in-frame clones appear in the TCRdb table, and some are missing; sequencing was by immunoSEQ multiplex PCR. The sample includes fewer than 200,000 clones, around 85% seen only once; the top ten take approximately 8.9%. With 6 bases removed from V and 7 bases from J, the gap between germline ends came to 13 bases. CDR1 and CDR2 from the germline V gene are MDHEN and SYDVKM. There are 14 residues in the CDR3. The origin of this receptor is a woman aged 55-70 years with acute or convalescent COVID-19. Sequencing was done on a sample of peripheral blood. J is TRBJ1-6 and V is TRBV28; D possibly corresponds to TRBD1 (6 bases). The CDR3 DNA is TGTGCCAGCAGCACCGGGACACCGAATTCACCCCTCCACTTT. Encoded protein: CASSTGTPNSPLHF.